The present TCR beta chain was sequenced within a study of naive CD8 T cells in extremely preterm neonates. The germline CDR1 and CDR2 sequences are SGHDT and YYEEEE. V dropped 6 bases and J dropped 4; count of bases not matched to a gene: 8. The CDR3 runs to 16 residues. Profiling relied on immunoSEQ multiplex PCR, and the TCRdb table lists in-frame clones only, not all of them. The table includes under 6,000 clones, almost 99% detected once. The rearrangement links TRBV5-6 to TRBJ2-2; TRBD2 aligns across 11 bases. This receptor was taken from a human donor in good health. Sample: naive CD8+ T cells from blood. The CDR3 sequence: CASTSTGTSGTGELFF. CDR3 DNA sequence: TGTGCCAGCACTTCAACCGGGACTAGCGGCACCGGGGAGCTGTTTTTT.